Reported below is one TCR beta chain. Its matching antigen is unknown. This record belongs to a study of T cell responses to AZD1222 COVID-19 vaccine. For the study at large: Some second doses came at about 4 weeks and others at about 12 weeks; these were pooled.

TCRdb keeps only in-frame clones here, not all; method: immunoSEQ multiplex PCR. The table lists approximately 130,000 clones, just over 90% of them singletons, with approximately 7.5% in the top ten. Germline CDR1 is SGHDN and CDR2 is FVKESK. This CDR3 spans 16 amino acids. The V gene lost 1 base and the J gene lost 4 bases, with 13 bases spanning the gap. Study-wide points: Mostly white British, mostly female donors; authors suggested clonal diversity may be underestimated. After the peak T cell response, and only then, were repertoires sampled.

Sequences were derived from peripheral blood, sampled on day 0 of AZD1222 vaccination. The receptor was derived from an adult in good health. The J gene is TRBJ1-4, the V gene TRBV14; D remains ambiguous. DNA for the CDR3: TGTGCCAGCAGCCAAGCTTCCGGGTCCTTTAATGAAAAACTGTTTTTT. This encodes CASSQASGSFNEKLFF.